Here is one TCR beta chain with its context. The antigen remains undetermined. This CDR3 has 17 amino acids. Germline loops: CDR1 SGHNT, CDR2 YENEEA. Trimming removed 5 bases from V and 8 bases from J; junction bases left unmatched: 10. Only in-frame clones appear in the TCRdb table, and some are missing; sequencing was by immunoSEQ multiplex PCR. There are just under 75,000 clones in the sample; less than 85% occur only once, and 40% to 55% lies in the top ten. This sample was taken from a study of T cell responses to AZD1222 COVID-19 vaccine. Findings of the study overall: Per reports, nearly half of all spike-specific TCRs target regions that are unmutated in variants.

This clonotype was obtained from an adult who received the AZD1222 COVID-19 vaccine. The input for sequencing was peripheral blood, taken 28 days after the second AZD1222 dose. V and J are TRBV11-3 and TRBJ2-1, with 15 bases fitting TRBD2. The CDR3: CASSPGLAGGPSHEQFF. In DNA form, the CDR3 reads TGTGCCAGCAGCCCAGGACTAGCGGGGGGGCCTTCACATGAGCAGTTCTTC. The full variable domain, rest sourced from reference TRBV11-3 and TRBJ2-1, is EAGVVQSPRYKIIEKKQPVAFWCNPISGHNTLYWYLQNLGQGPELLIRYENEEAVDDSQLPKDRFSAERLKGVDSTLKIQPAELGDSAVYLCASSPGLAGGPSHEQFFGPGTRLTVL.